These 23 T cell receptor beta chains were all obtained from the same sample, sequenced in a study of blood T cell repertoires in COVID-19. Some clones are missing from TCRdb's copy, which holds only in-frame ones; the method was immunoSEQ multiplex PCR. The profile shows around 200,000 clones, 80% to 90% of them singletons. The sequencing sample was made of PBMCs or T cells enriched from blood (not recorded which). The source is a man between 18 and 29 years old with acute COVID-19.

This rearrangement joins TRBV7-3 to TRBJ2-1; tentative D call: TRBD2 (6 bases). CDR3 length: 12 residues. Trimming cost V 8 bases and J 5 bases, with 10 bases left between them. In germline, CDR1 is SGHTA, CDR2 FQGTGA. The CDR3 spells CASGREHNEQFF. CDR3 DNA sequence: TGTGCCAGCGGCCGGGAGCACAATGAGCAGTTCTTC.

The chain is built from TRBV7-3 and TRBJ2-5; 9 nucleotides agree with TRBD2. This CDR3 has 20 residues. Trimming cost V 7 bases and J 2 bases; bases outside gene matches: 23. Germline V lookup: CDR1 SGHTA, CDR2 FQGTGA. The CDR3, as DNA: TGTGCCAGCAACCGCCTTGGTAGCGGGAGAGGACGGCACGAACAAGAGACCCAGTACTTC. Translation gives CASNRLGSGRGRHEQETQYF.

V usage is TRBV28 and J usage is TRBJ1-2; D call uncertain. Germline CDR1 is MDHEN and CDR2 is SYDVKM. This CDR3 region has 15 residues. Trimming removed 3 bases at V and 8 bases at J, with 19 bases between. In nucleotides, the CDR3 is TGTGCCAGCAGTTTTGAGAGGGAGGAGTATTTAGGCTACACCTTC. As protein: CASSFEREEYLGYTF.

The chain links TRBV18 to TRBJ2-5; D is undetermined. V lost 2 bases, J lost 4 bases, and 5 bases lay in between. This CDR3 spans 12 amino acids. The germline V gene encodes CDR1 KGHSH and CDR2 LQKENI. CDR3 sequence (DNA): TGTGCCAGCTCACCAGGCCGAGAGACCCAGTACTTC. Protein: CASSPGRETQYF.

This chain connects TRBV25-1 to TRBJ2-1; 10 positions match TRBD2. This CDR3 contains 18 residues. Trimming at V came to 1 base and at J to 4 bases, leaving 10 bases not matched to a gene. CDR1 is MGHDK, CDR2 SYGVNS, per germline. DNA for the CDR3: TGTGCCAGCAGTGAATCCGGAGGTACTAGCGGGGTATACAATGAGCAGTTCTTC. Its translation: CASSESGGTSGVYNEQFF.

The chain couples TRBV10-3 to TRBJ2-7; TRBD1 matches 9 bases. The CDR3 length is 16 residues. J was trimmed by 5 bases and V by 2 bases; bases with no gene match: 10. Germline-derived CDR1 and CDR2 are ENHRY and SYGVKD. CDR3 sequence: CAISETIRDREHEQYF. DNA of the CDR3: TGTGCCATCAGTGAGACGATCCGGGACAGGGAGCACGAGCAGTACTTC.

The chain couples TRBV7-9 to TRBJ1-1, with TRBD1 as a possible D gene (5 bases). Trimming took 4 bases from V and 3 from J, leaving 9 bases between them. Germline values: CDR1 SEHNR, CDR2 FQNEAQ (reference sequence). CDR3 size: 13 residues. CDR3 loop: CASSSEGDTEAFF. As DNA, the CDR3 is TGTGCCAGCAGCTCCGAAGGGGACACTGAAGCTTTCTTT. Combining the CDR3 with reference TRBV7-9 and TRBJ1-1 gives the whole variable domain DTGVSQNPRHKITKRGQNVTFRCDPISEHNRLYWYRQTLGQGPEFLTYFQNEAQLEKSRLLSDRFSAERPKGSFSTLEIQRTEQGDSAMYLCASSSEGDTEAFFGQGTRLTVV.

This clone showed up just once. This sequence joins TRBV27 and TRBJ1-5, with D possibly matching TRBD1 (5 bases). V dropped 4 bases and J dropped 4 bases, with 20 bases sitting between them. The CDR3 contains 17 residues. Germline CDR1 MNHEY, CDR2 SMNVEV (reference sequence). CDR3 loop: CASSSDKPVWGNQPQHF. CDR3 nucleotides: TGTGCCAGCAGTTCGGACAAGCCTGTCTGGGGAAATCAGCCCCAGCATTTT.

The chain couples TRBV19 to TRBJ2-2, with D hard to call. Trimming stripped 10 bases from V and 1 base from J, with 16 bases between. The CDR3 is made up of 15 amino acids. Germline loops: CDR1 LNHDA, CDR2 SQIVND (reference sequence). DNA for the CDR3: TGTGCCACTGGAAGAACAGAGCTGAACACCGGGGAGCTGTTTTTT. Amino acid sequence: CATGRTELNTGELFF.

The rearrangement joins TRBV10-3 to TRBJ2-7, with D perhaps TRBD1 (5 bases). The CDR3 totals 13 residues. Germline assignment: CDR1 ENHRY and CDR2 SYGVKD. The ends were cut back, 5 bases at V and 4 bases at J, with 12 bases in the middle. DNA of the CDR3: TGTGCCATCAGTCAGCCCCAGGGATACGAGCAGTACTTC. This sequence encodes CAISQPQGYEQYF.

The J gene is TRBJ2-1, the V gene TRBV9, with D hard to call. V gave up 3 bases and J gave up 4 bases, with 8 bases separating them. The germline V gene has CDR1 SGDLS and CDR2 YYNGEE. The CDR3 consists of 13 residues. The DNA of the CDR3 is TGTGCCAGCAGCGACGACAATTACAATGAGCAGTTCTTC. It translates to CASSDDNYNEQFF.

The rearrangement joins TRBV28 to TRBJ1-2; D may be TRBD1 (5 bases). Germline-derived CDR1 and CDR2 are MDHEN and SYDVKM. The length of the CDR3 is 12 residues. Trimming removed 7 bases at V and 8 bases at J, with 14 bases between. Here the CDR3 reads CASTGTTRGYTF. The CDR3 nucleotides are TGTGCCAGCACCGGGACTACAAGGGGCTACACCTTC.

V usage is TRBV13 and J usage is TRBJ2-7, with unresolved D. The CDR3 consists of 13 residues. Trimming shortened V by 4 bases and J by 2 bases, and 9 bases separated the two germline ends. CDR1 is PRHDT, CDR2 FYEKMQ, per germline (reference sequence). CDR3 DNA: TGTGCCAGCAGCTCTAGACTGGCCTACGAGCAGTACTTC. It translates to CASSSRLAYEQYF.

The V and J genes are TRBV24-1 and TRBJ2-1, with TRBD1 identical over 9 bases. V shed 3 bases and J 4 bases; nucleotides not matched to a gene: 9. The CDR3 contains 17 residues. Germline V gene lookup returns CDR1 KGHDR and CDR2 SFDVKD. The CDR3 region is CATSDVTPGQGYNEQFF. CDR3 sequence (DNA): TGTGCCACCAGTGATGTAACCCCGGGACAGGGATACAATGAGCAGTTCTTC.

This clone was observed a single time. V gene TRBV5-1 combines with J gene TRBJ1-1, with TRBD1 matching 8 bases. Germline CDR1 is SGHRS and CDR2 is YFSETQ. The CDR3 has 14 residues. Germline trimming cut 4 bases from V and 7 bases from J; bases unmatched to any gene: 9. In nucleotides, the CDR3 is TGCGCCAGCAGCGGGGACAGGACCCGCGTTGAAGCTTTCTTT. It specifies CASSGDRTRVEAFF.

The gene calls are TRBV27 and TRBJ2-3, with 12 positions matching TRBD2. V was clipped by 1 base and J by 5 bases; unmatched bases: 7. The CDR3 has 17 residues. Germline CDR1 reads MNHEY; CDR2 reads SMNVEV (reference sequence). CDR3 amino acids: CASSLYRLAGVEDTQYF. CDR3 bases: TGTGCCAGCAGTTTATATCGACTAGCGGGAGTGGAAGATACGCAGTATTTT.

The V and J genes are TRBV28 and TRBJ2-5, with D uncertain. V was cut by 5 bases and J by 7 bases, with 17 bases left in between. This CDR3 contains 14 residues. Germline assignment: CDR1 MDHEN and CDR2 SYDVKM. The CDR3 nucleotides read TGTGCCAGCAGTGCCGGTCTCCTCGTTGGGACCCAGTACTTC. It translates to CASSAGLLVGTQYF.

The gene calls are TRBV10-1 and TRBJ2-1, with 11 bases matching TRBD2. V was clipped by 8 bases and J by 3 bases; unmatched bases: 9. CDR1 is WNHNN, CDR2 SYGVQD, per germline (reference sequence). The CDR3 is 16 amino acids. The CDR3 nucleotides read TGCGCCAGCGGGGAAGGGACTAGCGGAGGCTACAATGAGCAGTTCTTC. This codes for CASGEGTSGGYNEQFF.

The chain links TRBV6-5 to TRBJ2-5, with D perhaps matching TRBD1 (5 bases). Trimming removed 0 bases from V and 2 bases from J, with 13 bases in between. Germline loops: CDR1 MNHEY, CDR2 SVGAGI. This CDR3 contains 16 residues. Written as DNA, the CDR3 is TGTGCCAGCAGTTACTCGAACAGGCCTTTTCAAGAGACCCAGTACTTC. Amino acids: CASSYSNRPFQETQYF.

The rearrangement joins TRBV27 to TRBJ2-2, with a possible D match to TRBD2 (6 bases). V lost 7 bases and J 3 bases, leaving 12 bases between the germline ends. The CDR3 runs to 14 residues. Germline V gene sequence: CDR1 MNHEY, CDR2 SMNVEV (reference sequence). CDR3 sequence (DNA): TGTGCCAGCAAGGTAGCGGAGTACACCGGGGAGCTGTTTTTT. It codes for CASKVAEYTGELFF.

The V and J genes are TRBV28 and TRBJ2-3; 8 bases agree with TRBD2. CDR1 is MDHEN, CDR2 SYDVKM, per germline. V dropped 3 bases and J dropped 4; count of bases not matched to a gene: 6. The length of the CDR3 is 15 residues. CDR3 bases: TGTGCCAGCAGTTTCACCCGAGCGGGAGCAGATACGCAGTATTTT. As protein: CASSFTRAGADTQYF.

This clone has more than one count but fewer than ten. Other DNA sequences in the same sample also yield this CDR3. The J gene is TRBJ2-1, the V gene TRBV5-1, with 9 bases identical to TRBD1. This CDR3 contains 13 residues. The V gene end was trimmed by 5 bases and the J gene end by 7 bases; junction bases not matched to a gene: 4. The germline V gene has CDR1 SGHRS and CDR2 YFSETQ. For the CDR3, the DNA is TGCGCCAGCAGAGAGACAGGGGGGAATGAGCAGTTCTTC. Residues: CASRETGGNEQFF.

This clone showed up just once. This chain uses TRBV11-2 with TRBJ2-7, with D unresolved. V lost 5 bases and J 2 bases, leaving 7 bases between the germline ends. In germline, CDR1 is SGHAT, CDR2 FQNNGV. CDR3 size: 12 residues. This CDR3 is CASSADTYEQYF. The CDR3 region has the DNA TGTGCCAGCAGCGCCGACACCTACGAGCAGTACTTC.